The 28 T cell receptor beta chains below all came from one sample that was sequenced in a study of T cell repertoires in ileal Crohn's disease (dated by TCRdb to 2018 to 2020). The label giving this sample's time point can be read as: neoterminal ileum biopsy at postoperative endoscopy, about 6 months after surgery. The method behind the library was the immunoSEQ multiplex PCR assay. TCRdb retrieved this table from immuneACCESS and kept in-frame rearrangements only. Not all clones are present; in checked studies, unresolved V genes account for under half, and no reason is known for the remainder. This sample lists about 13,000 clones; around 80% were detected once. The leading ten clones occupy roughly 4.7% of the sample. Source material: ileal tissue. These receptors were taken from an adult with Crohn's disease.

Relative to its sample, this clone is medium-sized. This chain's CDR3 is CASSSGTSVTKPSSYNEQFF. CDR3 DNA: TGTGCCAGCAGTTCGGGGACTAGCGTCACTAAACCGAGCTCCTACAATGAGCAGTTCTTC. This chain joins TRBV27 and TRBJ2-1; the match to TRBD2 covers 10 bases. The junction had 15 bases not matched to a gene; V was cut back by 4 bases and J by 0 bases. Germline assignment: CDR1 MNHEY and CDR2 SMNVEV (reference sequence). The CDR3 covers 20 residues.

The V and J genes are TRBV4-2 and TRBJ1-1, with D possibly TRBD1 on 5 matching bases. Trimming stripped 4 bases from V and 5 bases from J, with 11 bases between. The CDR3 is made up of 13 amino acids. The germline CDR1 and CDR2 sequences are LGHNA and YNFKEQ. The CDR3 sequence: CASSRGGGTEAFF. The CDR3 nucleotides read TGTGCCAGCAGCCGGGGTGGGGGGACTGAAGCTTTCTTT.

The J gene is TRBJ2-7, the V gene TRBV11-2, with 7 bases that match TRBD1. Germline CDR1 is SGHAT and CDR2 is FQNNGV. The CDR3 extends over 14 amino acids. Trimming took 5 bases from V and 0 from J; bases not matched to a gene: 4. The CDR3 reads CASSLTGNSYEQYF. In DNA form, the CDR3 reads TGTGCCAGCAGCCTGACAGGGAACTCCTACGAGCAGTACTTC.

The chain joins TRBV10-1 to TRBJ2-5, with a tentative D call TRBD2 (5 bases). CDR1 is WNHNN and CDR2 is SYGVQD in the germline V gene (reference sequence). Trimming took 3 bases from V and 2 from J, leaving 7 bases between them. This CDR3 spans 13 amino acids. This chain's CDR3 is CASSDGGQETQYF. The CDR3 bases are TGCGCCAGCAGTGACGGAGGACAAGAGACCCAGTACTTC.

This clone was detected once. The gene calls are TRBV5-5 and TRBJ1-4; D unclear. CDR1 is SGHKS, CDR2 YYEKEE, per germline (reference sequence). The germline V and J ends were trimmed by 4 bases and 3 bases, with 4 bases remaining between them. This CDR3 has 12 amino acids. In DNA form, the CDR3 reads TGTGCCAGCAGCCCCTCTAATGAAAAACTGTTTTTT. It is translated as CASSPSNEKLFF. Complete variable domain (other parts from reference TRBV5-5 and TRBJ1-4): DAGVTQSPTHLIKTRGQQVTLRCSPISGHKSVSWYQQVLGQGPQFIFQYYEKEERGRGNFPDRFSARQFPNYSSELNVNALLLGDSALYLCASSPSNEKLFFGSGTQLSVL.

V usage is TRBV19 and J usage is TRBJ2-7, with 7 nucleotides matching TRBD1. The CDR3 covers 15 residues. V was clipped by 2 bases and J by 2 bases; unmatched bases: 6. Germline values: CDR1 LNHDA, CDR2 SQIVND (reference sequence). The CDR3 protein is CASSISRDRAYEQYF. CDR3 in DNA: TGTGCCAGTAGTATATCCAGGGACAGAGCCTACGAGCAGTACTTC. Full variable domain (missing parts from reference TRBV19 and TRBJ2-7): DGGITQSPKYLFRKEGQNVTLSCEQNLNHDAMYWYRQDPGQGLRLIYYSQIVNDFQKGDIAEGYSVSREKKESFPLTVTSAQKNPTAFYLCASSISRDRAYEQYFGPGTRLTVT.

The chain recombines TRBV2 with TRBJ1-2; 7 positions match TRBD1. This CDR3 spans 15 amino acids. The ends lost 7 bases at V and 4 bases at J; junction bases unmatched: 12. CDR1 SNHLY and CDR2 FYNNEI come from the germline V gene. CDR3 nucleotides: TGTGCCAGCATCCCCCGACAGGGCCTTGGCTATGGCTACACCTTC. Amino acid sequence: CASIPRQGLGYGYTF.

The chain uses TRBV9 and TRBJ2-7; D possibly corresponds to TRBD2 (6 bases). CDR1 is SGDLS, CDR2 YYNGEE, per germline. The CDR3 sequence is 14 residues long. V was clipped by 2 bases and J by 6 bases, with 15 bases between them. The CDR3 nucleotides are TGTGCCAGCAGCGTCCTGGCCTCGGAGGGCGAGCAGTACTTC. Translated: CASSVLASEGEQYF.

The V call is TRBV4-2, the J call TRBJ2-7; a possible D gene is TRBD1 (6 bases). V dropped 1 base and J dropped 3 bases, with 10 bases sitting between them. The CDR3 loop spans 14 amino acids. The germline V gene has CDR1 LGHNA and CDR2 YNFKEQ. The CDR3 DNA is TGTGCCAGCAGCCAAGGATACAGGGACTACGAGCAGTACTTC. Translating gives CASSQGYRDYEQYF.

The chain recombines TRBV5-1 with TRBJ1-4, with 8 bases aligning to TRBD1. Unmatched junction bases numbered 6, after V lost 0 bases and J lost 5 bases. The germline gives CDR1 SGHRS, CDR2 YFSETQ. The CDR3 consists of 16 residues. For the CDR3, the DNA is TGCGCCAGCAGCTTGGGGGGGACAGGTTTGAATGAAAAACTGTTTTTT. Its translation is CASSLGGTGLNEKLFF.

This chain joins TRBV5-6 and TRBJ2-5; 13 bases map to TRBD2. Germline V lookup: CDR1 SGHDT, CDR2 YYEEEE. V dropped 4 bases and J dropped 4; count of bases not matched to a gene: 7. The CDR3 is 16 amino acids. The CDR3 sequence: CASSPLAGGPGETQYF. CDR3 in DNA: TGTGCCAGCAGCCCACTAGCGGGGGGGCCGGGAGAGACCCAGTACTTC. Complete variable domain (other parts from reference TRBV5-6 and TRBJ2-5): DAGVTQSPTHLIKTRGQQVTLRCSPKSGHDTVSWYQQALGQGPQFIFQYYEEEERQRGNFPDRFSGHQFPNYSSELNVNALLLGDSALYLCASSPLAGGPGETQYFGPGTRLLVL.

This clone appeared a few times. The rearrangement joins TRBV2 to TRBJ2-2; D possibly corresponds to TRBD1 (5 bases). V lost 4 bases, J lost 4 bases, and 13 bases lay in between. This CDR3 region has 15 residues. Germline V gene sequence: CDR1 SNHLY, CDR2 FYNNEI. CDR3 loop: CASSAKGLVTGELFF. CDR3 nucleotide sequence: TGTGCCAGCAGTGCTAAGGGGTTGGTCACCGGGGAGCTGTTTTTT.

The chain joins TRBV4-2 to TRBJ2-1; maybe TRBD2 (5 bases). Germline CDR1 is LGHNA and CDR2 is YNFKEQ. The CDR3 spans 14 residues. V dropped 3 bases and J dropped 2 bases, with 8 bases sitting between them. The CDR3 is CASSQGETYNEQFF. In DNA, the CDR3 is TGTGCCAGCAGCCAGGGAGAAACCTACAATGAGCAGTTCTTC.

This clone has more than one count but fewer than ten. The junction departs from germline at one end; a sequencing error may be responsible. The rearrangement uses TRBV5-1 and TRBJ2-3; 7 bases align to TRBD1. Germline CDR1 SGHRS, CDR2 YFSETQ. The CDR3 has 11 residues. The CDR3 sequence is CASTLTGTQYF. The CDR3 coding sequence is TGCGCCAGCACCTTGACAGGGACGCAGTATTTT. Based on the CDR3 plus reference TRBV5-1 and TRBJ2-3, the full variable domain is KAGVTQTPRYLIKTRGQQVTLSCSPISGHRSVSWYQQTPGQGLQFLFEYFSETQRNKGNFPGRFSGRQFSNSRSEMNVSTLELGDSALYLCASTLTGTQYFGPGTRLTVL.

V gene TRBV2 combines with J gene TRBJ2-2; 8 nucleotides agree with TRBD1. CDR3 length equals 13 residues. Losses at the gene ends were 5 bases for V and 6 bases for J; bases not matched to a gene: 2. The germline V gene has CDR1 SNHLY and CDR2 FYNNEI. This chain's CDR3 is CASSQGAAGELFF. The CDR3 nucleotides read TGTGCCAGCAGTCAGGGGGCTGCCGGGGAGCTGTTTTTT.

This clone was found a few times. The chain recombines TRBV27 with TRBJ1-1, with TRBD1 as a possible D gene (6 bases). The CDR3 totals 12 residues. The V gene lost 11 bases and the J gene lost 1 base, with 11 bases spanning the gap. The V gene's germline CDR1 is MNHEY and CDR2 SMNVEV (reference sequence). CDR3: CAAQGRNTEAFF. CDR3 in DNA: TGTGCCGCACAGGGACGGAACACTGAAGCTTTCTTT.

The chain uses TRBV5-1 and TRBJ1-4; no definite D call. CDR1 and CDR2 from the germline V gene are SGHRS and YFSETQ. This CDR3 spans 14 amino acids. Between the trimmed V and J ends, which lost 4 bases and 2 bases, there was a span of 9 bases. For the CDR3, the DNA is TGCGCCAGCAGCCCCTCGGTGACTAATGAAAAACTGTTTTTT. Translated, it gives CASSPSVTNEKLFF. Drawing the rest from reference TRBV5-1 and TRBJ1-4, the complete variable domain is KAGVTQTPRYLIKTRGQQVTLSCSPISGHRSVSWYQQTPGQGLQFLFEYFSETQRNKGNFPGRFSGRQFSNSRSEMNVSTLELGDSALYLCASSPSVTNEKLFFGSGTQLSVL.

The V call is TRBV11-2, the J call TRBJ2-2; D is uncertain. Germline V gives CDR1 SGHAT, CDR2 FQNNGV. This CDR3 has 14 residues. Trimming left V 1 base short and J 2 bases short, with 5 bases between. Here the CDR3 DNA reads TGTGCCAGCAGCTTAGGGCCAAACACCGGGGAGCTGTTTTTT. It yields the protein CASSLGPNTGELFF.

The chain couples TRBV6-5 to TRBJ2-3; 12 bases are a match to TRBD1. The V gene's germline CDR1 is MNHEY and CDR2 SVGAGI. V trimming: 4 bases; J trimming: 4 bases; junction bases outside the gene matches: 6. The CDR3 has 16 amino acids. The chain's CDR3 is CASSWDRGRRSDTQYF. The DNA for the CDR3 is TGTGCCAGCAGTTGGGACAGGGGGCGACGGTCAGATACGCAGTATTTT.

The genes are TRBV11-2 and TRBJ2-4; no firm D call. This CDR3 comprises 13 residues. Trimming took off 5 bases at V and 0 bases at J, with 5 bases between the two ends. Germline V CDR1 and CDR2: SGHAT, FQNNGV. The CDR3 DNA sequence: TGTGCCAGCAGCCCGGGAGCCAAAAACATTCAGTACTTC. Amino acid sequence: CASSPGAKNIQYF.

This chain joins TRBV2 and TRBJ1-6, with D possibly being TRBD1 (5 bases). In germline, CDR1 is SNHLY, CDR2 FYNNEI. V dropped 3 bases and J dropped 9 bases, with 21 bases sitting between them. CDR3 length: 17 residues. The chain's CDR3 is CASSDEGLIPGGSPLHF. The CDR3 bases are TGTGCCAGCAGTGATGAGGGGTTAATACCCGGGGGTTCACCCCTCCACTTT.

The chain has TRBV11-3 and TRBJ2-7; 7 nucleotides line up with TRBD1. Per the germline V gene, CDR1 is SGHNT and CDR2 is YENEEA. CDR3 size: 15 residues. V trimming: 1 base; J trimming: 5 bases; junction bases outside the gene matches: 8. This CDR3 is CASSLGAGGVNEQYF. CDR3 coding DNA: TGTGCCAGCAGCTTAGGTGCAGGGGGTGTGAACGAGCAGTACTTC.

The chain carries TRBV7-9 and TRBJ1-1; the match to TRBD1 covers 10 bases. Per germline, CDR1 SEHNR and CDR2 FQNEAQ (reference sequence). The CDR3 is made up of 16 amino acids. The J segment lost 3 bases and the V segment lost 1 base, leaving 5 bases of the junction unmatched. The CDR3, as DNA: TGTGCCAGCAGCTTAGTGGGGACAGGGGTTGACACTGAAGCTTTCTTT. Amino acid sequence: CASSLVGTGVDTEAFF.

The chain couples TRBV7-9 to TRBJ1-2; D uncertain. Per the germline V gene, CDR1 is SEHNR and CDR2 is FQNEAQ (reference sequence). The CDR3 loop spans 13 amino acids. The ends were cut back, 2 bases at V and 5 bases at J, with 9 bases in the middle. The CDR3 DNA reads as TGTGCCAGCAGCTTAAGCCCGATATATGGCTACACCTTC. Translating it yields CASSLSPIYGYTF.

This chain connects TRBV19 to TRBJ2-1, with D possibly matching TRBD2 (5 bases). The V gene's germline CDR1 is LNHDA and CDR2 SQIVND (reference sequence). The CDR3 totals 17 residues. Deletions cut 3 bases from V and 5 bases from J, with 20 bases between. The DNA of the CDR3 is TGTGCCAGTAGTATCCGCCCTTTTGCGGGCGGTCACAATGAGCAGTTCTTC. Its protein product is CASSIRPFAGGHNEQFF.

The J gene is TRBJ1-2, the V gene TRBV5-6; tentatively, D is TRBD1 (5 bases). Trimming cost V 1 base and J 2 bases, with 12 bases left between them. The CDR3 extends over 15 amino acids. Germline CDR1 SGHDT, CDR2 YYEEEE. The CDR3 nucleotides read TGTGCCAGCAGCTTGTGGACAAGGAGCAACTATGGCTACACCTTC. Protein sequence: CASSLWTRSNYGYTF. The whole variable domain, filled in from reference TRBV5-6 and TRBJ1-2, reads DAGVTQSPTHLIKTRGQQVTLRCSPKSGHDTVSWYQQALGQGPQFIFQYYEEEERQRGNFPDRFSGHQFPNYSSELNVNALLLGDSALYLCASSLWTRSNYGYTFGSGTRLTVV.

The chain carries TRBV5-5 and TRBJ1-1; tentative D call: TRBD1 (5 bases). V was pared by 1 base and J by 10 bases, with 8 bases between. There are 11 residues in the CDR3. Looked up from germline, CDR1 is SGHKS and CDR2 is YYEKEE (reference sequence). CDR3 in DNA: TGTGCCAGCAGCTTGAACCAGGGAGCTTTCTTT. This codes for CASSLNQGAFF.

V is TRBV13 and J is TRBJ2-1; 9 bases are shared with TRBD2. After removal of 6 bases from V and 4 bases from J, the junction contained 7 bases not matched to a gene. The germline V gene has CDR1 PRHDT and CDR2 FYEKMQ (reference sequence). The CDR3 extends over 15 amino acids. CDR3 nucleotides: TGTGCCAGCAGTCGACTAGCGGCCAGTTACAATGAGCAGTTCTTC. Its protein is CASSRLAASYNEQFF.